This T cell receptor beta chain was found in a study of CD8 T cells in Susac syndrome. Reverse transcription of roughly 0.5 to 1 ug RNA was carried out with random hexamers. A single record per CDR3 protein comes from TCRdb applying MiXCR to the immunoSEQ multiplex PCR reads. The sample lists 170,000 or so distinct CDR3 sequences, around 94% occurring once. The receptor's source is a human donor with Susac syndrome. Sequenced input: CD4+ T cells from PBMCs.

In DNA, the CDR3 is TGCAGCGTTGAAAGTACGAGCGGCGGACACAATGAGCAGTTCTTC. Protein sequence: CSVESTSGGHNEQFF. The chain uses TRBV29-1 and TRBJ2-1; a possible D gene is TRBD2 (5 bases). V was trimmed by 2 bases and J by 5 bases, leaving 16 bases between them. The CDR3 is 15 residues long. Germline V lookup: CDR1 SQVTM, CDR2 ANQGSEA.